This T cell receptor (beta chain) was found in a study of neurological immune-mediated disorders. MiXCR was run by TCRdb on the 5' RACE reads, yielding one entry per CDR3 protein. The sample records about 120,000 distinct CDR3 sequences, roughly 3.2% being singletons. This clonotype has a count of ten or more. Sequencing used PBMCs. The clonotype comes from a woman aged 30 to 39 with multiple sclerosis.

This CDR3 is CAISGNSGVNEQFF. In DNA, the CDR3 is TGTGCCATCAGTGGCAATAGCGGGGTCAATGAGCAGTTCTTC. The gene calls are TRBV10-3 and TRBJ2-1; 8 nucleotides match TRBD2. Germline V CDR1 and CDR2: ENHRY, SYGVKD. The length of the CDR3 is 14 residues. Losses at the gene ends were 4 bases for V and 6 bases for J; bases not matched to a gene: 5.